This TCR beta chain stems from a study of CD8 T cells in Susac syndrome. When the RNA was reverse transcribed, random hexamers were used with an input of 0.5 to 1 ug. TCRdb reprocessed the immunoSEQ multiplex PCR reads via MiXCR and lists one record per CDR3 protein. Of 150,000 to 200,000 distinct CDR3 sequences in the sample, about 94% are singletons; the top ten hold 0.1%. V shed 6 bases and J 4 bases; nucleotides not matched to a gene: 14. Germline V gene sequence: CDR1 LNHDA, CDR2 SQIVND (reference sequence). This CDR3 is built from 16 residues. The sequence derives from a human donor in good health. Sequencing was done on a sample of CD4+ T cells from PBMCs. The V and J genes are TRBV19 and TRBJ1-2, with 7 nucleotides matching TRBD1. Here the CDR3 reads CASSPTGILPTYGYTF. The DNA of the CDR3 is TGTGCCAGTAGCCCGACAGGGATTTTACCTACCTATGGCTACACCTTC.